This entry concerns a single TCR beta chain. The target antigen is unknown. The data were produced by immunoSEQ multiplex PCR, yet TCRdb's version contains in-frame clones alone and is incomplete. The sample includes 200,000 or so clones, under 95% seen only once; the top ten take about 1%. These data originate in a study of T cell responses to AZD1222 COVID-19 vaccine. Study-level points and caveats: The breadth and depth of Spike-specific TCRs increased once two AZD1222 doses had been given. Unmutated variant regions reportedly attract nearly half of all spike-specific TCRs. The study found vaccine-associated CD4 TCRs spanning spike, dominant at 160-218 and 743-854. The repertoires were collected only after the peak T cell response.

With 4 bases clipped from V and 8 bases from J, the junction kept 8 bases outside the gene matches. The CDR3 consists of 15 residues. Per germline, CDR1 SGHNT and CDR2 YYREEE (reference sequence). The chain carries TRBV5-4 and TRBJ2-2; 10 bases map to TRBD2. The sample was peripheral blood, taken 28 days after the second AZD1222 dose. This receptor was identified in an adult who received the AZD1222 COVID-19 vaccine. CDR3 nucleotides: TGTGCCAGCAGCCCTCAAGCGGGGGGGCTAGGGGAGCTGTTTTTT. It is translated as CASSPQAGGLGELFF.